The next 29 T cell receptor beta chains were all read from a single sample in a study of T cells in Graves' hyperthyroidism and ophthalmopathy. Using RNA transcripts as the source, TCR beta CDR3 regions were amplified. The HTBI primer set drove a first-round RT-PCR of the TCR CDR3. In TCRdb, the multiplex PCR reads were re-called with MiXCR into one record per CDR3 protein. Of around 350,000 distinct CDR3 sequences listed, 15% to 20% are singletons. Input material: blood. These receptors came from a young woman with Graves' hyperthyroidism.

The sample holds many counts of this clonotype. The chain joins TRBV3-1 to TRBJ1-1; D call uncertain. There are 15 residues in the CDR3. V lost 0 bases and J 4 bases, leaving 12 bases between the germline ends. CDR1 and CDR2 from the germline V gene are LGHDT and YNNKEL (reference sequence). CDR3 amino acids: CASSQDFRMGTEAFF. The CDR3 nucleotides read TGTGCCAGCAGCCAAGATTTCAGGATGGGCACTGAAGCTTTCTTT.

This clonotype has a count of ten or more. The V gene is TRBV27, the J gene TRBJ1-5; 7 bases map to TRBD1. CDR1 MNHEY and CDR2 SMNVEV come from the germline V gene (reference sequence). The ends lost 3 bases at V and 2 bases at J; junction bases unmatched: 4. The CDR3 has 15 residues. The CDR3 loop reads CASSFEGGGNQPQHF. CDR3 nucleotide sequence: TGTGCCAGCAGTTTTGAAGGGGGCGGCAATCAGCCCCAGCATTTT.

This clonotype was observed a handful of times. The chain is built from TRBV7-2 and TRBJ1-6, with 10 positions matching TRBD1. Losses at the gene ends were 3 bases for V and 6 bases for J; bases not matched to a gene: 5. This CDR3 is built from 16 residues. CDR1 SGHTA and CDR2 FQGNSA come from the germline V gene. The CDR3 sequence is CASSFYRDRGNSPLHF. CDR3 in DNA: TGTGCCAGCAGCTTCTACCGGGACAGGGGTAATTCACCCCTCCACTTT.

This clonotype was detected ten times or more. The chain combines TRBV4-1 with TRBJ1-1; D unresolved. This CDR3 comprises 15 residues. The germline V and J ends were trimmed by 1 base and 7 bases, with 16 bases remaining between them. Germline V gives CDR1 MGHRA, CDR2 YSYEKL. The DNA for the CDR3 is TGCGCCAGCAGCCAAGGTAGATGGAGTGGGGTTGAAGCTTTCTTT. Translation gives CASSQGRWSGVEAFF.

This clonotype has at least ten counts. The chain recombines TRBV7-3 with TRBJ2-7; the D is unclear. Germline V gene lookup returns CDR1 SGHTA and CDR2 FQGTGA. The CDR3 runs 14 residues. The V gene lost 5 bases and the J gene lost 1 base, with 12 bases spanning the gap. This CDR3 is CASSPSAGSYEQYF. CDR3 coding DNA: TGTGCCAGCAGCCCATCGGCAGGTTCCTACGAGCAGTACTTC.

This clonotype was seen ten or more times. The J gene is TRBJ1-2, the V gene TRBV7-8, with 7 nucleotides matching TRBD1. The germline gives CDR1 SGHVS, CDR2 FQNEAQ. CDR3 length: 15 residues. J lost 4 bases, V lost 0 bases, and 5 bases had no gene match. The CDR3: CASSLAGGGFYGYTF. In nucleotides, the CDR3 is TGTGCCAGCAGCTTAGCAGGGGGCGGGTTCTATGGCTACACCTTC.

This clonotype was seen repeatedly, ten times or more. The V gene is TRBV28, the J gene TRBJ1-1, with D unresolved. The CDR3 length is 13 residues. CDR1 and CDR2 from the germline V gene are MDHEN and SYDVKM. Trimming removed 1 base at V and 3 bases at J, with 6 bases between. The DNA for the CDR3 is TGTGCCAGCAGTTTATTGGTAGACACTGAAGCTTTCTTT. Protein product: CASSLLVDTEAFF. The full variable domain, rest sourced from reference TRBV28 and TRBJ1-1, is DVKVTQSSRYLVKRTGEKVFLECVQDMDHENMFWYRQDPGLGLRLIYFSYDVKMKEKGDIPEGYSVSREKKERFSLILESASTNQTSMYLCASSLLVDTEAFFGQGTRLTVV.

The chain combines TRBV12-3 or TRBV12-4 with TRBJ2-5; perhaps TRBD1 as D (6 bases). V was shortened by 1 base and J by 4 bases, with 13 bases between the two germline ends. The CDR3 extends over 15 amino acids. The CDR3 reads CASSLGGLMGETQYF. The CDR3 DNA sequence: TGTGCCAGCAGTTTAGGGGGGCTTATGGGAGAGACCCAGTACTTC.

This clonotype was observed at least ten times. V and J are TRBV29-1 and TRBJ1-1; tentatively, D is TRBD1 (5 bases). Germline V lookup: CDR1 SQVTM, CDR2 ANQGSEA. The V end was cut by 7 bases, the J end by 4 bases, with 16 bases between. This CDR3 contains 13 residues. The CDR3 reads CSAQLPGVTEAFF. CDR3 DNA sequence: TGCAGCGCTCAATTACCGGGGGTCACTGAAGCTTTCTTT.

This clonotype was picked up a small number of times. The CDR3 coding sequence is TGTGCCAGCAGTTACGATTGGCCTAGAGAAGCTTTCTTT. It translates to CASSYDWPREAFF. J is TRBJ1-1 and V is TRBV6-5, with D uncertain. V was trimmed by 2 bases and J by 8 bases, leaving 12 bases between them. CDR3 length: 13 amino acids. CDR1 and CDR2 from the germline V gene are MNHEY and SVGAGI.

The chain couples TRBV6-1 to TRBJ2-7, with TRBD1 matching over 9 bases. The germline V gene encodes CDR1 MNHNS and CDR2 SASEGT. This CDR3 is built from 15 residues. V shed 6 bases and J 5 bases; nucleotides not matched to a gene: 11. CDR3 bases: TGTGCCAGCAGGCCCACAGGGGGCGTAGTCCACGAGCAGTACTTC. It yields the protein CASRPTGGVVHEQYF.

The chain couples TRBV18 to TRBJ2-7; a possible D gene is TRBD2 (5 bases). Per germline, CDR1 KGHSH and CDR2 LQKENI. This CDR3 comprises 15 residues. V was pared by 3 bases and J by 0 bases, with 12 bases between. CDR3 coding DNA: TGTGCCAGCTCACCGGGAGTAGCTAGCTCCTACGAGCAGTACTTC. Its translation: CASSPGVASSYEQYF.

The CDR3: CASSMGVGGEQPQHF. In DNA form, the CDR3 reads TGTGCCAGTAGTATGGGGGTAGGAGGGGAGCAGCCCCAGCATTTT. The gene calls are TRBV19 and TRBJ1-5; a weak D match, TRBD1 (5 bases). The CDR3 runs 15 residues. Looked up from germline, CDR1 is LNHDA and CDR2 is SQIVND (reference sequence). The V gene lost 3 bases and the J gene lost 7 bases, with 16 bases spanning the gap. The full variable domain, rest sourced from reference TRBV19 and TRBJ1-5, is DGGITQSPKYLFRKEGQNVTLSCEQNLNHDAMYWYRQDPGQGLRLIYYSQIVNDFQKGDIAEGYSVSREKKESFPLTVTSAQKNPTAFYLCASSMGVGGEQPQHFGDGTRLSIL.

This clonotype has at least ten counts. The chain employs TRBV11-1 and TRBJ2-2, with 7 bases identical to TRBD1. The CDR3 consists of 17 residues. Germline V CDR1 and CDR2: SGHAT, FQDESV (reference sequence). The V segment lost 4 bases and the J segment 2 bases; nucleotides outside the gene matches: 10. CDR3 nucleotide sequence: TGTGCCAGCAGCTCCACAGGGGAGCTGGTAAACACCGGGGAGCTGTTTTTT. As protein: CASSSTGELVNTGELFF. The full variable domain, with the rest looked up from reference TRBV11-1 and TRBJ2-2, is EAEVAQSPRYKITEKSQAVAFWCDPISGHATLYWYRQILGQGPELLVQFQDESVVDDSQLPKDRFSAERLKGVDSTLKIQPAELGDSAMYLCASSSTGELVNTGELFFGEGSRLTVL.

V and J are TRBV24-1 and TRBJ2-5; no clear D. Germline values: CDR1 KGHDR, CDR2 SFDVKD. CDR3 length: 11 amino acids. V gave up 4 bases and J gave up 3 bases, with 2 bases separating them. CDR3 region: CATSDEETQYF. For the CDR3, the DNA is TGTGCCACCAGTGACGAAGAGACCCAGTACTTC.

This clonotype was detected ten times or more. The chain employs TRBV6-1 and TRBJ1-2; D unresolved. V was shortened by 0 bases and J by 4 bases, with 9 bases between the two germline ends. Germline CDR1 and CDR2: MNHNS and SASEGT. The CDR3 is 14 amino acids. The CDR3 is CASSEAPASYGYTF. Written as DNA, the CDR3 is TGTGCCAGCAGTGAAGCCCCAGCCTCCTATGGCTACACCTTC.

This clonotype was detected ten times or more. This chain connects TRBV29-1 to TRBJ2-7, with no clear D. The V gene lost 2 bases and the J gene lost 2 bases, with 13 bases spanning the gap. The CDR3 spans 14 residues. Germline V gives CDR1 SQVTM, CDR2 ANQGSEA. The CDR3 reads CSVERAERPYEQYF. The DNA for the CDR3 is TGCAGCGTTGAAAGGGCTGAGAGACCCTACGAGCAGTACTTC.

This clonotype appeared many times. A much larger clone lies one base from this, so it may be a read error. The DNA of the CDR3 is TGTGCCAGCAGTCTCTACGGACAGACCGAAGAGACCCAGTACTTC. Its translation is CASSLYGQTEETQYF. The chain uses TRBV12-3 or TRBV12-4 and TRBJ2-5; D is perhaps TRBD1 (6 bases). The CDR3 contains 15 residues. V was trimmed by 5 bases and J by 3 bases, leaving 16 bases between them.

This sequence joins TRBV5-1 and TRBJ1-1; D is uncertain. Trimming removed 4 bases from V and 3 bases from J, with 7 bases in between. CDR1 SGHRS and CDR2 YFSETQ come from the germline V gene. The length of the CDR3 is 12 residues. DNA of the CDR3: TGCGCCAGCAGCGGAGATTACACTGAAGCTTTCTTT. This codes for CASSGDYTEAFF.

Ten or more counts support this clonotype. V usage is TRBV7-2 and J usage is TRBJ2-7, with 8 bases fitting TRBD1. Germline V CDR1 and CDR2: SGHTA, FQGNSA. This CDR3 comprises 15 residues. Trimming cost V 5 bases and J 3 bases; bases outside gene matches: 9. The CDR3 spells CASSPPGQVYYEQYF. In nucleotides, the CDR3 is TGTGCCAGCAGCCCTCCGGGACAGGTGTACTACGAGCAGTACTTC.

This clonotype was recorded many times. This chain links TRBV5-1 with TRBJ2-7; tentative D call: TRBD1 (7 bases). The CDR3 covers 15 residues. CDR1 and CDR2 from the germline V gene are SGHRS and YFSETQ. The germline V and J ends were trimmed by 0 bases and 2 bases, with 12 bases remaining between them. CDR3 DNA sequence: TGCGCCAGCAGCTTGGTGGAGGGGGCGACCTACGAGCAGTACTTC. This encodes CASSLVEGATYEQYF. Full variable domain (rest looked up from reference TRBV5-1 and TRBJ2-7): KAGVTQTPRYLIKTRGQQVTLSCSPISGHRSVSWYQQTPGQGLQFLFEYFSETQRNKGNFPGRFSGRQFSNSRSEMNVSTLELGDSALYLCASSLVEGATYEQYFGPGTRLTVT.

This clonotype occurred many times. This chain uses TRBV6-1 with TRBJ1-2; D unresolved. V lost 4 bases, J lost 3 bases, and 9 bases lay in between. The CDR3 has 13 amino acids. Germline V gene sequence: CDR1 MNHNS, CDR2 SASEGT. In DNA form, the CDR3 reads TGTGCCAGCAGTGGCCAGCCCGACTATGGCTACACCTTC. Residues: CASSGQPDYGYTF.

This clonotype was recorded at least ten times. The rearrangement links TRBV29-1 to TRBJ2-5, with 8 bases matching TRBD2. The CDR3 consists of 13 residues. CDR1 SQVTM and CDR2 ANQGSEA come from the germline V gene. Trimming cost V 4 bases and J 3 bases; bases outside gene matches: 4. Here the CDR3 reads CSVVTSGKETQYF. CDR3 DNA: TGCAGCGTTGTAACTAGCGGTAAAGAGACCCAGTACTTC.

This rearrangement joins TRBV30 to TRBJ2-6; 10 nucleotides align to TRBD1. Germline CDR1 GTSNPN, CDR2 SVGIG (reference sequence). This CDR3 region has 16 residues. With V trimmed by 4 bases and J by 0 bases, 3 bases remained unmatched. The CDR3, as DNA: TGTGCCTGGATCCGGACAGGGGGCTCTGGGGCCAACGTCCTGACTTTC. It yields the protein CAWIRTGGSGANVLTF.

This clonotype was counted many times. This chain joins TRBV19 and TRBJ2-7; no firm D call. The CDR3 extends over 15 amino acids. Germline V gene lookup returns CDR1 LNHDA and CDR2 SQIVND (reference sequence). V was clipped by 1 base and J by 6 bases, with 16 bases between them. CDR3 loop: CASSIGPARLREQYF. In DNA form, the CDR3 reads TGTGCCAGTAGTATAGGCCCAGCGAGGTTGCGCGAGCAGTACTTC.

The table lists this clonotype with a few counts. At one end the junction does not follow the germline gene, possibly because of a read error. The chain recombines TRBV19 with TRBJ2-4, with 8 bases that match TRBD2. Germline CDR1 LNHDA, CDR2 SQIVND (reference sequence). The CDR3 covers 15 residues. CDR3 sequence: CASTPPGLAKNIKYF. The CDR3 DNA is TGTGCCAGTACTCCACCAGGACTAGCCAAAAACATTAAGTACTTC.

In this sample, this clonotype turned up many times. The rearrangement links TRBV3-1 to TRBJ1-5, with D possibly matching TRBD1 (5 bases). This CDR3 spans 14 amino acids. CDR1 and CDR2 from the germline V gene are LGHDT and YNNKEL (reference sequence). Trimming stripped 6 bases from V and 5 bases from J, with 14 bases between. This chain's CDR3 is CASSKSGPDQPQHF. CDR3 bases: TGTGCCAGCAGTAAATCAGGGCCGGATCAGCCCCAGCATTTT. The full variable domain, completed using reference TRBV3-1 and TRBJ1-5, is DTAVSQTPKYLVTQMGNDKSIKCEQNLGHDTMYWYKQDSKKFLKIMFSYNNKELIINETVPNRFSPKSPDKAHLNLHINSLELGDSAVYFCASSKSGPDQPQHFGDGTRLSIL.

This clonotype was seen a few times. The V gene is TRBV7-3, the J gene TRBJ2-3; 10 bases are shared with TRBD2. V lost 5 bases and J lost 8; bases outside the gene matches: 10. From germline, CDR1 is SGHTA and CDR2 FQGTGA. The CDR3 extends over 15 amino acids. CDR3 residues: CASSPLAGVKGTQYF. The CDR3 DNA follows: TGTGCCAGCAGCCCGCTAGCGGGGGTAAAGGGTACGCAGTATTTT.

This clonotype was picked up a small number of times. The chain uses TRBV11-1 and TRBJ1-2, with 9 bases aligning to TRBD1. From germline, CDR1 is SGHAT and CDR2 FQDESV (reference sequence). The CDR3 is 16 residues long. The junction had 6 bases not matched to a gene; V was cut back by 1 base and J by 3 bases. CDR3 coding DNA: TGTGCCAGCAGCTTAGTAACAGGGGGCGCCTACTATGGCTACACCTTC. Its protein is CASSLVTGGAYYGYTF.